Below, 8 T cell receptor beta chains from the same sample are listed, as sequenced in a study of shared clonotypes between healthy human individuals. Method: immunoSEQ multiplex PCR; TCRdb's copy keeps in-frame clones and lacks some. The table shows roughly 1,500,000 clones, with about 98.5% occurring only once. The sample was naive CD4+ T cells sorted from blood. Sample subset: CD45RA+ positively selected. The receptors here all came from a man under 40 in good health.

This clone came up once. The CDR3 nucleotides are TGTGCCAGCAGCCCACGCCAAAGGCAAGAGACCCAGTACTTC. It encodes CASSPRQRQETQYF. This chain connects TRBV11-2 to TRBJ2-5; D gene uncertain. V dropped 5 bases and J dropped 2 bases, with 12 bases sitting between them. Germline CDR1 SGHAT, CDR2 FQNNGV. This CDR3 spans 14 amino acids.

This chain joins TRBV4-2 and TRBJ2-7; 7 bases are shared with TRBD2. The germline V gene has CDR1 LGHNA and CDR2 YNFKEQ. The CDR3 totals 18 residues. Trimming took 0 bases from V and 2 from J; bases not matched to a gene: 13. CDR3 sequence reads: CASSQDGTRRERPYEQYF. CDR3 sequence (DNA): TGTGCCAGCAGCCAAGATGGGACCCGGCGGGAGCGACCCTACGAGCAGTACTTC.

A word on this clone: In the same sample, other DNA sequences code for this CDR3. The chain uses TRBV5-1 and TRBJ2-7; 7 nucleotides agree with TRBD2. The CDR3 spans 13 residues. V was clipped by 4 bases and J by 2 bases; unmatched bases: 3. Per the germline V gene, CDR1 is SGHRS and CDR2 is YFSETQ. The DNA for the CDR3 is TGCGCCAGCAGCCCAGCGGGAACCTACGAGCAGTACTTC. Translating gives CASSPAGTYEQYF.

The chain couples TRBV28 to TRBJ2-7; TRBD2 matches at 7 bases. Germline-derived CDR1 and CDR2 are MDHEN and SYDVKM. The V gene end was trimmed by 7 bases and the J gene end by 1 base; junction bases not matched to a gene: 10. CDR3 length: 15 amino acids. CDR3 residues: CASTSGGIWSYEQYF. In DNA form, the CDR3 reads TGTGCCAGCACCTCCGGGGGGATATGGTCCTACGAGCAGTACTTC.

This chain connects TRBV6-5 to TRBJ2-7; D call uncertain. Looked up from germline, CDR1 is MNHEY and CDR2 is SVGAGI. The CDR3 runs to 15 residues. V was pared by 0 bases and J by 1 base, with 10 bases between. CDR3 region: CASSYSRSPSYEQYF. In nucleotides, the CDR3 is TGTGCCAGCAGTTACTCGCGTAGCCCATCCTACGAGCAGTACTTC.

The genes are TRBV23-1 and TRBJ2-7; 8 positions match TRBD1. TRBV23-1 is classed as an ORF, of uncertain function. With V trimmed by 0 bases and J by 3 bases, 7 bases remained unmatched. The CDR3 is 16 residues long. As DNA, the CDR3 is TGCGCCAGCAGTCAATCCGGGGGACAGGCAAACTACGAGCAGTACTTC. This codes for CASSQSGGQANYEQYF.

This clone was recorded only once. The genes are TRBV2 and TRBJ2-2, with 9 bases that match TRBD1. The CDR3 extends over 12 amino acids. V shed 8 bases and J 6 bases; nucleotides not matched to a gene: 1. Germline loops: CDR1 SNHLY, CDR2 FYNNEI. In nucleotides, the CDR3 is TGTGCCAGCCACAGGGGGCCCGGGGAGCTGTTTTTT. Protein: CASHRGPGELFF.

V and J are TRBV10-2 and TRBJ2-2, with D perhaps matching TRBD2 (6 bases). Trimming took off 6 bases at V and 0 bases at J, with 11 bases between the two ends. This CDR3 spans 15 amino acids. The germline V gene encodes CDR1 WSHSY and CDR2 SAAADI. CDR3 loop: CASRVAEANTGELFF. The CDR3 nucleotides are TGCGCCAGCAGGGTAGCGGAGGCGAACACCGGGGAGCTGTTTTTT.